The subject of this entry is one TCR beta chain. Its specificity is unknown. On the basis of clinical symptoms, serum thyroxine and TRAb, thyroid ultrasound and orbital computed tomography, diagnoses were made. This entry belongs to a study of T cells in Graves' hyperthyroidism and ophthalmopathy. Overall study results and limits: The blood repertoire included most of the expanded thyroid clonotypes above 0.001.

Amplification of TCR beta CDR3 regions was performed using RNA transcripts as template. The HTBI primer set was used in a first-round RT-PCR of the TCR CDR3. TCRdb processed the multiplex PCR reads anew with MiXCR; each CDR3 protein has one entry. Of about 52,000 distinct CDR3 sequences listed, 48% are singletons. The CDR3 is made up of 12 amino acids. Germline V gene sequence: CDR1 MRHNA, CDR2 SNTAGT. V shed 3 bases and J shed 8 bases, with 7 bases lying between them. The rearrangement joins TRBV6-4 to TRBJ2-2; D unresolved. Sequenced: blood. The TCR sequence derives from a woman aged 50 to 60 with Graves' ophthalmopathy. The CDR3 here is CASSEVKGELFF. DNA for the CDR3: TGTGCCAGCAGTGAGGTGAAGGGGGAGCTGTTTTTT.